This entry concerns a single TCR beta chain. Its recognized antigen is unknown. No qualities accompany the bases; no much larger clone lies one base away. The time point label corresponds to: baseline before first vaccination. The vaccinee samples were drawn from two UK trials, COV001 and COV002, one of which was a single-blind randomized controlled phase 2/3 trial testing AZD1222 (ChAdOx1 nCoV-19) in healthy adults. Trial participant PBMC samples were collected at day 0 and day 28 after the second dose for TCRbeta chain sequencing. V is clipped by 3 bases and J by 2 bases, and the sequence between their germline boundaries is 20 bases long. Measured from the cysteine to the phenylalanine, the CDR3 is 17 residues long. The entry retains the CDR3 DNA only, 51 bases that are in frame from base 1. In the germline V gene, CDR1 corresponds to KGHSH and CDR2 to LQKENI. The CDR3 regions of human TCRbeta chains were analyzed by immunosequencing. The study's own analysis went as follows. Repertoire TCRs were checked for matches against a reference library of SARS-CoV-2-specific TCRs that had been generated using the MIRA antigen-specificity platform. Breadth meant the fraction of unique TCRs that were SARS-CoV-2-associated, whereas depth meant the fraction of total T cells that were SARS-CoV-2-associated. Using the MIRA data, each spike-specific TCR was mapped to the spike region that the TCR reacts to and placed in a CD4 or CD8 class. Log10-transformed breadth and depth values were compared by one-way ANOVA with Sidak's multiple comparisons tests. TCRdb holds this immuneACCESS table with in-frame rearrangements only. Some clones are missing; in checked studies, unresolved V genes explain under half, and the rest has no known cause. V and J calls plus clone size are reproduced from that table; the DNA served to infer D and trimming. In all, the sample holds about 92,000 clones, and 90% of those were seen once. Together, the top ten hold roughly 24% of the sample.

The record originates from a study of T cell responses to AZD1222 COVID-19 vaccine (dated by TCRdb to the early 2020s). The study in broad terms: AZD1222 recipients given second doses at about 4 weeks or at about 12 weeks were pooled, since spike-specific TCR depth and breadth were not found to differ between the two schedules. TCR sequencing was performed for 230 to 250 trial participants, of whom 200 to 220 were given two doses of AZD1222 and approximately 25 were given two doses of MenACWY control vaccine. Enrollment into the trials was organized by age into subgroups of 18-55, 56-69 and 70-plus years, and those subgroups contained roughly 150, 30 and 60 TCR-sequenced participants, respectively.

Results the study describes overall, beyond this receptor: In the small 56-69-year group, the increase in depth fell short of significance, most likely because of low power. CD4 TCRs associated with the vaccine covered the entire spike protein, and the dominant responses were in regions 160-218 and 743-854. Only six or seven AZD1222 recipients were SARS-CoV-2 seropositive at baseline, limiting conclusions about previously exposed vaccinees. Reportedly, almost half of the unique spike-specific TCRs recognized epitopes lying outside the regions that are mutated in the B.1.351 and B.1.1.7 variants. A significant rise in spike-specific TCR breadth and depth was observed after two AZD1222 doses relative to day 0 and relative to MenACWY recipients. Most participants were white British and females outnumbered males, and the authors suggested that clonal diversity may have been underestimated. Because no samples from the day 14 peak response were available, repertoires could be characterized only after the peak T cell response.

This material consisted of peripheral blood, taken on day 0 of AZD1222 vaccination. Here the chain combines TRBV18 and TRBJ2-7; a weak D assignment points to TRBD2 (7 bases agree). This sequence originates from an adult in good health. The sequenced DNA is TGTGCCAGCTCACCGGGAACGGGTAGGGGGACTACCTACGAGCAGTACTTC. Translated, it gives CASSPGTGRGTTYEQYF.